A selection of T cell receptor beta chains follows, all from one sample in a study of blood T cell repertoires in COVID-19. Libraries were prepared by immunoSEQ multiplex PCR; TCRdb keeps only in-frame clonotypes and omits some of them. The sample lists roughly 250,000 clones; about 85% were seen once. The sequencing input was peripheral blood. The receptors come from a man aged 40-55 years with acute or convalescent COVID-19. Each CDR3 is given with its conserved first and last residue. A D gene is named only where the DNA matches it firmly. Clone size is shown for a subset of rows, as once, few, many or a class of expanded clone.

d_call j_call v_call clone_size cdr3_nt cdr3_aa
. TRBJ2-7 TRBV19 . TGTGCCAGTAGTTCAGGTACCTACGAGCAGTACTTC CASSSGTYEQYF
TRBD1 TRBJ2-2 TRBV7-2 . TGTGCCAGCAGCCCCTGGACAGGGGGCACCGGGGAGCTGTTTTTT CASSPWTGGTGELFF
. TRBJ2-7 TRBV7-9 few TGTGCCAGCAGCTTAGCTCAGGTGCTTAACGAGCAGTACTTC CASSLAQVLNEQYF
. TRBJ1-3 TRBV15 . TGTGCCACCGGGCTTAACTCTGGAAACACCATATATTTT CATGLNSGNTIYF
TRBD1 TRBJ1-6 TRBV12-5 . TGTGCTAGTGGTTTGGTGTACTCGGGACAGGGGGCAATGTCCTATAATTCACCCCTCCACTTT CASGLVYSGQGAMSYNSPLHF
. TRBJ1-1 TRBV7-9 . TGTGCCAGCAGCTTAGCGCGGGGGCTGGGCACTGAAGCTTTCTTT CASSLARGLGTEAFF
. TRBJ1-2 TRBV5-1 . TGCGCCAGCAGCTTGGAATGGGCGGGGAACTATGGCTACACCTTC CASSLEWAGNYGYTF
. TRBJ1-6 TRBV9 . TGTGCCAGCAGCGTAATCGGGTCAGGGAATTCACCCCTCCACTTT CASSVIGSGNSPLHF
. TRBJ2-2 TRBV3-1/TRBV3-2 once TGTGCCAGCAGCCCCTATTCGAACACCGGGGAGCTGTTTTTT CASSPYSNTGELFF
TRBD1 TRBJ2-7 TRBV10-1 . TGCGCCAGCAGTAGGGACAGGGGTGCCTACGAGCAGTACTTC CASSRDRGAYEQYF
. TRBJ1-2 TRBV12-3/TRBV12-4 . TGTGCCAGCAGTTTATACACCTATGGCTACACCTTC CASSLYTYGYTF
. TRBJ2-1 TRBV4-1 . TGCGCCAGCAGCCAAGAAGGGGGACCCGGGAATGAGCAGTTCTTC CASSQEGGPGNEQFF
TRBD2 TRBJ2-7 TRBV6-5 . TGTGCCAGCAGGGGCGGGGGTCCCTACGAGCAGTACTTC CASRGGGPYEQYF
. TRBJ2-3 TRBV7-6 . TGTGCCAGCAGCTTAGGTGGGACTGCTCCGACAGATACGCAGTATTTT CASSLGGTAPTDTQYF
TRBD1 TRBJ1-1 TRBV28 . TGTGCCAGCAGGGGCGACAGGGGAATAGGTGAAGCTTTCTTT CASRGDRGIGEAFF
. TRBJ2-7 TRBV4-2 . TGTGCCAGCAGCCAAGAGTCCTTCTCCTACGAGCAGTACTTC CASSQESFSYEQYF
TRBD1 TRBJ1-2 TRBV14 . TGTGCCAGCAGCCCCCGCCCAGGGACAGTGAATGGCTACACCTTC CASSPRPGTVNGYTF
. TRBJ1-2 TRBV18 . TGTGCCAGCTCAGAGAGACAGAAAGCGGGTGGCTACACCTTC CASSERQKAGGYTF
TRBD1 TRBJ1-6 TRBV18 . TGTGCCAGCTCACCACTTGACAGGGATTCACCCCTCCACTTT CASSPLDRDSPLHF
. TRBJ1-2 TRBV5-6 once TGTGCCAGCAAGGAAGGAGGGTTCTATGGCTACACCTTC CASKEGGFYGYTF
TRBD1 TRBJ2-2 TRBV5-1 . TGCGCCAGCAGCTTGGCGCAGGGGGCCGGGGAGCTGTTTTTT CASSLAQGAGELFF
. TRBJ1-6 TRBV28 . TGTGCCAGCAGTCCCGGGGGTATGGATTCACCCCTCCACTTT CASSPGGMDSPLHF
. TRBJ2-2 TRBV6-2/TRBV6-3 . TGTGCCAGCAGCCCCGTGGGGAGCACCGGGGAGCTGTTTTTT CASSPVGSTGELFF
. TRBJ1-1 TRBV29-1 . TGCAGCGTTGAAGGAGCAGGAACCCGTGAAGCTTTCTTT CSVEGAGTREAFF
TRBD1 TRBJ1-2 TRBV11-2 once TGTGCCAGCAGCCATCTCGTAGGGGGCCATCATGGCTACACCTTC CASSHLVGGHHGYTF
TRBD1 TRBJ1-1 TRBV5-1 . TGCGCCAGCAGCTTAAGGACCGGGACAGGGGGCACTGAAGCTTTCTTT CASSLRTGTGGTEAFF
TRBD1 TRBJ1-5 TRBV4-1 . TGCGCCAGCAGCCTCTCCAGGGACAGCTATAGCAATCAGCCCCAGCATTTT CASSLSRDSYSNQPQHF
. TRBJ1-2 TRBV29-1 few TGCAGCGTTGAAGAGGTGGCGGACTATGGCTACACCTTC CSVEEVADYGYTF
TRBD1 TRBJ2-1 TRBV5-1 . TGCGCCAGCAGCTTGCCGACAGGGAACAATGAGCAGTTCTTC CASSLPTGNNEQFF
. TRBJ1-1 TRBV7-8 . TGTGCCAGCAGCTTAGACAGTTCATCGGGATTTGGAGCTTTCTTT CASSLDSSSGFGAFF
. TRBJ2-7 TRBV11-2 . TGTGCCAGCAGCTTAGATACAGGCCTATACGAGCAGTACTTC CASSLDTGLYEQYF
. TRBJ1-5 TRBV28 . TGTGCCAGCATTGGCAGCAATCAGCCCCAGCATTTT CASIGSNQPQHF
. TRBJ1-6 TRBV19 . TGTGCCAGTAGTATTGGTTGGGAGAGCTCCTATAATTCACCCCTCCACTTT CASSIGWESSYNSPLHF
. TRBJ1-2 TRBV9 . TGTGCCAGCAGCCCCCAGGGGAACTATGGCTACACCTTC CASSPQGNYGYTF
. TRBJ1-1 TRBV6-6 . TGTGCCAGCAGCCGGGGGAGTATGAACACTGAAGCTTTCTTT CASSRGSMNTEAFF
TRBD1 TRBJ1-2 TRBV5-6 . TGTGCCAGCAGCTTGGTAGGGGGCGCCAACTATGGCTACACCTTC CASSLVGGANYGYTF
. TRBJ2-7 TRBV12-3/TRBV12-4 . TGTGCCAGCAGTTTGTTCGCCCTAGGGCAGTACTTC CASSLFALGQYF
TRBD2 TRBJ2-5 TRBV6-5 . TGTGCCAGCAGTTACATGAGCGGGGGAGGAGAGACCCAGTACTTC CASSYMSGGGETQYF
TRBD1 TRBJ2-1 TRBV27 . TGTGCCAGCAGTCGGACAGGGGGCAATGAGCAGTTCTTC CASSRTGGNEQFF
. TRBJ1-2 TRBV5-1 . TGCGCCAGCAGCTCCCAGGCGGGGCTGAACTATGGCTACACCTTC CASSSQAGLNYGYTF
. TRBJ1-2 TRBV18 . TGTGCCAGCTCACCACTTAGATCTAACTATGGCTACACCTTC CASSPLRSNYGYTF
. TRBJ1-2 TRBV7-9 . TGTGCCAGCAGCCCCTATGGGGGGGACAACTATGGCTACACCTTC CASSPYGGDNYGYTF
. TRBJ1-5 TRBV6-5 . TGTGCCAGCGGAAAAACCGGGGGACCCCAGCCCCAGCATTTT CASGKTGGPQPQHF
TRBD2 TRBJ2-5 TRBV27 . TGTGCCAGCAGTTTATTTAGCGGGGGGCTTCAAGAGACCCAGTACTTC CASSLFSGGLQETQYF
TRBD1 TRBJ1-1 TRBV5-1 . TGCGCCAGCAGCGCCAACCGGGACAGGGCCACTGAAGCTTTCTTT CASSANRDRATEAFF
. TRBJ2-7 TRBV4-1 . TGCGCCAGCAGCCTCAGAATGGTGGACGAGCAGTACTTC CASSLRMVDEQYF
. TRBJ1-2 TRBV4-1 . TGCGCCAGCAGCCAACCCCGTTCTAACTATGGCTACACCTTC CASSQPRSNYGYTF
. TRBJ2-3 TRBV7-7 . TGTGCTAGCAGCTTAGGAGGGGGAGACACAGATACGCAGTATTTT CASSLGGGDTDTQYF
TRBD1 TRBJ1-1 TRBV19 . TGTGCCAGCCGGGACAGGAACTTCGGGAACACTGAAGCTTTCTTT CASRDRNFGNTEAFF